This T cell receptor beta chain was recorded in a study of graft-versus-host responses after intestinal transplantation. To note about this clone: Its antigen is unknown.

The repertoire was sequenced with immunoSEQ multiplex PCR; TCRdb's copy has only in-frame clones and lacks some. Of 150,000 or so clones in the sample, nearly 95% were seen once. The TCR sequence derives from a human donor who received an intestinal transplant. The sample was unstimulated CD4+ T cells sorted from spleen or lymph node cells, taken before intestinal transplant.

The CDR3 DNA sequence: TGTGCCAGTAACCCCGGGTCCAGGGCCAACGTCCTGACTTTC. Protein product: CASNPGSRANVLTF. The chain has TRBV19 and TRBJ2-6; no definite D call. Germline V gene lookup returns CDR1 LNHDA and CDR2 SQIVND (reference sequence). Trimming took off 7 bases at V and 5 bases at J, with 12 bases between the two ends. This CDR3 has 14 amino acids.